This record concerns one T cell receptor (beta chain) sequence. CDR3 length: 13 residues. CDR1 and CDR2 (germline): SGHTA, FQGNSA. Trimming cost V 5 bases and J 4 bases, with 11 bases left between them. Per the authors' pipeline: Amplification with reference gene primers provided the estimates of nucleated cell counts. TCRdb keeps only in-frame clones here, not all; method: immunoSEQ multiplex PCR. The V and J calls and clone size were taken over from that table, and D and trimming were inferred from the DNA. The profile shows about 360,000 clones, around 87% of them singletons. This entry belongs to a study of blood T cell repertoires in COVID-19.

The source is a young man who had recovered from COVID-19. This chain uses TRBV7-2 with TRBJ1-1; D gene unclear. Sequenced input: PBMCs or T cells enriched from blood (not recorded which). CDR3 amino acids: CASSPPSATEAFF. CDR3 nucleotide sequence: TGTGCCAGCAGCCCCCCCAGCGCCACTGAAGCTTTCTTT.